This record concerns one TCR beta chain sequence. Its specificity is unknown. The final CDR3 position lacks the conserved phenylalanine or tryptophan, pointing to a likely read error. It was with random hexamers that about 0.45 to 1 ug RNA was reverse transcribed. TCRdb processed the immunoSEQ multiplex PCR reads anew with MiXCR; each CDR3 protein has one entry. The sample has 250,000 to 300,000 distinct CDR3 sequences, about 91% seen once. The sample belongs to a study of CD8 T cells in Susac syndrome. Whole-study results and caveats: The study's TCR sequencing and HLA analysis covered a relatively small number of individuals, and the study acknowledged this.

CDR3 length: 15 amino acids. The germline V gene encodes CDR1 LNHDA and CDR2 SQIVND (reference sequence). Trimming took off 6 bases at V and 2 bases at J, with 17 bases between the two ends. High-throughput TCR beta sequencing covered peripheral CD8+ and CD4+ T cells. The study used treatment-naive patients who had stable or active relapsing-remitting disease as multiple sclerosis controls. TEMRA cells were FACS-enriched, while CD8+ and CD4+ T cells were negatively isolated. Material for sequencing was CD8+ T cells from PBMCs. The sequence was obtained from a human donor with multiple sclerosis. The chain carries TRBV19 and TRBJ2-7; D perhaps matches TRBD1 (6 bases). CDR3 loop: CASSVDGTSPYEQYL. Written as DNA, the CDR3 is TGTGCCAGTAGCGTAGACGGGACATCCCCCTACGAGCAGTACCTC.